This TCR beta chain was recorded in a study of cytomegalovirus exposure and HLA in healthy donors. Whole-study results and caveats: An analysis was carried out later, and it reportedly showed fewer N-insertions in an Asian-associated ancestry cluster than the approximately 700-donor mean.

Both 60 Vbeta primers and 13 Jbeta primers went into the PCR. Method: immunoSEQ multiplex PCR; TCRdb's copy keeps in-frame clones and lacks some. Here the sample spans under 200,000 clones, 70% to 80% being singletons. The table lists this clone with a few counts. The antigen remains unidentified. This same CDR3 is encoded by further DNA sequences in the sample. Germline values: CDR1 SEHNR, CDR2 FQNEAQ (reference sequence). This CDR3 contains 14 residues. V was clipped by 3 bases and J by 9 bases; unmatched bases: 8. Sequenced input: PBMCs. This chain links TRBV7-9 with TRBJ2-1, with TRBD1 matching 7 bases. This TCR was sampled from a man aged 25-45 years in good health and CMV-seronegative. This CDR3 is CASSFGQEVSEQFF. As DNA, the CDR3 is TGTGCCAGCAGCTTCGGACAGGAAGTAAGTGAGCAGTTCTTC.